The T cell receptor beta chain described here comes from a study of cytomegalovirus exposure and HLA in healthy donors. Broader study findings: Association of a missense DCLRE1C variant with TCR beta V- and J-gene trimming was reported in a later analysis.

V shed 0 bases, J shed 9 bases, and the junction held 8 bases outside the gene matches. The V gene's germline CDR1 is SGHRS and CDR2 YFSETQ. The CDR3 covers 16 residues. About this clone itself: The antigen is undetermined.

Primers: 60 Vbeta forward and 13 Jbeta reverse. Method: immunoSEQ multiplex PCR; TCRdb's copy keeps in-frame clones and lacks some. Of 100,000 to 130,000 clones in the sample, 74% are singletons; the top ten hold around 13%. The receptor was derived from a woman between 40 and 55 years old in good health and CMV-seropositive. The V and J genes are TRBV5-1 and TRBJ1-6; TRBD1 agrees at 8 bases. The sequencing input was PBMCs. CDR3 nucleotide sequence: TGCGCCAGCAGCTTGGGGGCAGGGGGCGCGACTTCACCCCTCCACTTT. It specifies CASSLGAGGATSPLHF.